This T cell receptor beta chain stems from a study of T cell responses to AZD1222 COVID-19 vaccine. General study points: A rise in Spike-specific TCR breadth and depth followed two AZD1222 doses. Repertoires were sampled only after the peak T cell response.

Using immunoSEQ multiplex PCR, the repertoire was profiled, and TCRdb retains in-frame clones only, with some absent. The sample has 20,000 to 25,000 clones, 82% seen once. J gave up 2 bases and V 2 bases, and 3 bases lay outside the gene matches. Germline V gene sequence: CDR1 SGHVS, CDR2 FQNEAQ. The CDR3 has 15 amino acids. Comments on this clone: Its antigen is not known.

This sample comprised peripheral blood, obtained on day 0 of AZD1222 vaccination. The sequence derives from an adult in good health. The V call is TRBV7-8, the J call TRBJ1-3, with 7 bases lining up with TRBD1. CDR3: CASSLSQGAGNTIYF. CDR3 nucleotides: TGTGCCAGCAGCTTAAGTCAGGGGGCTGGAAACACCATATATTTT. The whole variable domain, filled in from reference TRBV7-8 and TRBJ1-3, reads GAGVSQSPRYKVAKRGQDVALRCDPISGHVSLFWYQQALGQGPEFLTYFQNEAQLDKSGLPSDRFFAERPEGSVSTLKIQRTQQEDSAVYLCASSLSQGAGNTIYFGEGSWLTVV.